The sequence of this TCR beta chain was determined in a study of CXCR3-negative and CXCR3-positive naive CD8 T cells. Findings of the study overall: Both naive subsets showed comparably high diversity, and memory CD8+ cells showed much lower diversity. TRB CDR3 hydrophobicity was greater in CXCR3-positive naive cells than in CXCR3-negative naive cells.

Carrying UMI labels, the TRB cDNA libraries were prepared through 5' RACE. TCRdb reprocessed the 5' RACE reads, keeping one entry per CDR3 protein, no DNA. The sample includes approximately 90,000 distinct CDR3 sequences. Germline CDR1 and CDR2: SQVTM and ANQGSEA. The CDR3 consists of 16 residues. On this clonotype: Its antigen is as yet unknown.

The chain joins TRBV29-1 to TRBJ2-5; there is no DNA to check the TCRdb D call of TRBD2. The receptor's source is a human donor in good health. Some clones in this sample may be carry-over from other donors' samples. The material sequenced was naive CXCR3+ CD8+ T cells from blood. Subset denoted: CD45RO-CCR7+CD27+CD95- naive CD8+ T cells expressing CXCR3 (TNR3+). The CDR3 protein is CSVGEAGFRFGETQYF.